This TCR beta chain originates from a study of T cells in Graves' hyperthyroidism and ophthalmopathy. This clonotype was counted many times. No antigen is known for it. Study-level results: A model of 13 V-J pairs discriminated ophthalmopathy from stable hyperthyroidism.

TCR beta CDR3 sequences were amplified from RNA transcripts. Carried out on the TCR CDR3, a first-round RT-PCR used the HTBI primer set. TCRdb fed the multiplex PCR reads into MiXCR, producing one record per CDR3 protein. The sample has 400,000 to 600,000 distinct CDR3 sequences, around 21% seen once. It was uncontrolled infection, other autoimmune disease, pregnancy or lactation that excluded patients. Material for sequencing was blood. The source of this sequence is a young man with Graves' hyperthyroidism.

The DNA for the CDR3 is TGTGCCAGCAGTACCTCGACAGGTATGAAGACCCAGTACTTC. It codes for CASSTSTGMKTQYF. The chain couples TRBV6-5 to TRBJ2-5; perhaps TRBD1 as D (6 bases). The germline V gene has CDR1 MNHEY and CDR2 SVGAGI. The CDR3 is 14 amino acids. V was clipped by 5 bases and J by 6 bases, with 16 bases between them.